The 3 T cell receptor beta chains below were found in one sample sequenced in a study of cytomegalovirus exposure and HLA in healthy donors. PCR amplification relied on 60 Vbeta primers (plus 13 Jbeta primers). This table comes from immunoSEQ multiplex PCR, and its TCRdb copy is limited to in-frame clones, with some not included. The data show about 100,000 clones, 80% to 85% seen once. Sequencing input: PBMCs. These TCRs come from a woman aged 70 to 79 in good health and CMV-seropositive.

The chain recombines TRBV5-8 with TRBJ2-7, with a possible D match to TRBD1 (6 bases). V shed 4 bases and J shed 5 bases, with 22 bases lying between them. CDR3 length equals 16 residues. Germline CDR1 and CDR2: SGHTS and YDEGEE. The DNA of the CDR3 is TGTGCCAGCAGCACCGCGCGGACAGCACTCCCCAACGAGCAGTACTTC. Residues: CASSTARTALPNEQYF.

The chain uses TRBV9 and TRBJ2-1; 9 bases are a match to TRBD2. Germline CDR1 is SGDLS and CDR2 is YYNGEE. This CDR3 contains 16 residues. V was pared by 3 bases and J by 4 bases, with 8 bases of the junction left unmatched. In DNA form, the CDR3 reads TGTGCCAGCAGCGCCGCGACTAGCGGCCTTTACAATGAGCAGTTCTTC. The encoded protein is CASSAATSGLYNEQFF.

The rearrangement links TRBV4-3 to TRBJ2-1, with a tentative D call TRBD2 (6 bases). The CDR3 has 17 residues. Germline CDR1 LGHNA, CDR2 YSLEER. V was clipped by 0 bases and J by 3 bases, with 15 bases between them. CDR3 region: CASSQELAAKFYNEQFF. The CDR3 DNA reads TGCGCCAGCAGCCAAGAGTTAGCGGCAAAATTCTACAATGAGCAGTTCTTC.